This T cell receptor beta chain was documented in a study of blood T cell repertoires in COVID-19. The overall study: Acute and convalescent COVID-19 specimens originated in the United States, Italy and Spain. Sample material is recorded as cDNA or gDNA derived from T cells, B-cell-depleted T cells, or PBMCs.

In the source study's methods: Reference gene primer amplification yielded estimated nucleated cell counts. Libraries were prepared by immunoSEQ multiplex PCR; TCRdb keeps only in-frame clonotypes and omits some of them. That table supplies the V and J calls and clone size; D and trimming were determined from the DNA. The sample has around 120,000 clones; around 78% are singletons. The germline V gene encodes CDR1 LGHDT and CDR2 YNNKEL (reference sequence). The V gene lost 2 bases and the J gene lost 3 bases, with 11 bases spanning the gap. The CDR3 is made up of 14 amino acids. This TCR came from a man aged 70 or older with acute or convalescent COVID-19. Sequencing input: peripheral blood. The chain links TRBV3-1 (or the pseudogene TRBV3-2) to TRBJ2-7, with a tentative D call TRBD2 (7 bases). The CDR3 loop is CASSQRGGDYEQYF. For the CDR3, the DNA is TGTGCCAGCAGCCAAAGGGGGGGGGACTACGAGCAGTACTTC.